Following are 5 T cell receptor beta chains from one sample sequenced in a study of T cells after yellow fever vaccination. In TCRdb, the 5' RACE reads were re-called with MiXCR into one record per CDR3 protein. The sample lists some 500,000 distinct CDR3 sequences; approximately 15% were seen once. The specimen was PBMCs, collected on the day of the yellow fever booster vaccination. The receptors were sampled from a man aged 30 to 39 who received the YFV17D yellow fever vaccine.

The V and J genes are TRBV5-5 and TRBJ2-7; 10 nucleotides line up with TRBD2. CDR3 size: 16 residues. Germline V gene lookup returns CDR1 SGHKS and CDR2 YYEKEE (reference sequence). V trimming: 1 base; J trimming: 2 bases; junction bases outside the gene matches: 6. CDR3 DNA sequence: TGTGCCAGCAGCTTGAGCTCAGCGGGAGGGCCCTACGAGCAGTACTTC. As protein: CASSLSSAGGPYEQYF. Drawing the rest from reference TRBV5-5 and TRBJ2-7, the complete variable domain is DAGVTQSPTHLIKTRGQQVTLRCSPISGHKSVSWYQQVLGQGPQFIFQYYEKEERGRGNFPDRFSARQFPNYSSELNVNALLLGDSALYLCASSLSSAGGPYEQYFGPGTRLTVT.

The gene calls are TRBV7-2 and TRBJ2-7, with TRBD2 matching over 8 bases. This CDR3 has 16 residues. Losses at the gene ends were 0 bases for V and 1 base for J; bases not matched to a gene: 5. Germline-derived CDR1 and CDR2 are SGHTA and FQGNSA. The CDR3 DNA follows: TGTGCCAGCAGCTTAGCGCGGGGGGCCGTGTCCTACGAGCAGTACTTC. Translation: CASSLARGAVSYEQYF.

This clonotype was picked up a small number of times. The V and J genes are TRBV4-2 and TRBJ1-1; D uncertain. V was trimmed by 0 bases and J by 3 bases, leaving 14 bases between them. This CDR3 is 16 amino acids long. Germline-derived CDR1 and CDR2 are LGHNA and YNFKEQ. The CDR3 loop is CASSQDLTSSHTEAFF. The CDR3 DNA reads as TGTGCCAGCAGCCAAGATCTGACCTCAAGTCACACTGAAGCTTTCTTT.

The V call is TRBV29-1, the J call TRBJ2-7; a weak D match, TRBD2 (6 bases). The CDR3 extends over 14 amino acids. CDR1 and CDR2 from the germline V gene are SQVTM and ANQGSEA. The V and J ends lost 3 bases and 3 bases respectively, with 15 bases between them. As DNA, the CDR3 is TGCAGCGTTGACTTTGCGGGGCTTGGCTACGAGCAGTACTTC. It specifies CSVDFAGLGYEQYF.

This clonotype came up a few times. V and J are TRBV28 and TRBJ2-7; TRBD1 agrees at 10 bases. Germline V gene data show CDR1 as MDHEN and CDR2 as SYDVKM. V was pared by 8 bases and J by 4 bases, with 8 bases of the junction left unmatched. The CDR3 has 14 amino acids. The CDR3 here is CASLPGTGVYEQYF. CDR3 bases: TGTGCCAGCCTACCCGGGACAGGGGTGTACGAGCAGTACTTC.